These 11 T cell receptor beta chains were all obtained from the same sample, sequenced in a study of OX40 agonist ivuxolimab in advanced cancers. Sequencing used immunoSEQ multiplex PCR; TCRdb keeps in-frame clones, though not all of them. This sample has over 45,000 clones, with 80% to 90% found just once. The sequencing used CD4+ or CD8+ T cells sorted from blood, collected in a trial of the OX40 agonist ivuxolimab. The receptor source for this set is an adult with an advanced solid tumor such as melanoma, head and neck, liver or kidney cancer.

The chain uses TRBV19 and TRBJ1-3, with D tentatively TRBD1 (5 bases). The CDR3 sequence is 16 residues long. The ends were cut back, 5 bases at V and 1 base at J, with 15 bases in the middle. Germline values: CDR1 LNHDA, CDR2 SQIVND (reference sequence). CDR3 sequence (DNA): TGTGCCAGTAGTGCCCAGCAGACAGTGTCTGGAAACACCATATATTTT. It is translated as CASSAQQTVSGNTIYF.

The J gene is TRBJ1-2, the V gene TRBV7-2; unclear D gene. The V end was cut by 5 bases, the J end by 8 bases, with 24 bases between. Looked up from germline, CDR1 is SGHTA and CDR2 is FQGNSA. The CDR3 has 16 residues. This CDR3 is CASSEFLPRSATGYTF. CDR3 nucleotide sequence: TGTGCCAGCAGCGAATTCCTGCCCCGCAGCGCCACGGGCTACACCTTC.

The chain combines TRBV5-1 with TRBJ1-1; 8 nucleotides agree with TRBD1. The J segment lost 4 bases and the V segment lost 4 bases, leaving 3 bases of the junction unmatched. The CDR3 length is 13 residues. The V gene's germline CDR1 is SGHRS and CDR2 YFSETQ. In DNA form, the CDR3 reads TGCGCCAGCAGCGTCGGACAGGGCACTGAAGCTTTCTTT. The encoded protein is CASSVGQGTEAFF.

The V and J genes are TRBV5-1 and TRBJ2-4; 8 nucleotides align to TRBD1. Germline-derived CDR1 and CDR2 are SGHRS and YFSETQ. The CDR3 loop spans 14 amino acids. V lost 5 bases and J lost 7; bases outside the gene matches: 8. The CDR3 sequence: CASSTGGLLNIQYF. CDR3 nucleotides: TGCGCCAGCAGTACAGGGGGGTTGCTTAACATTCAGTACTTC.

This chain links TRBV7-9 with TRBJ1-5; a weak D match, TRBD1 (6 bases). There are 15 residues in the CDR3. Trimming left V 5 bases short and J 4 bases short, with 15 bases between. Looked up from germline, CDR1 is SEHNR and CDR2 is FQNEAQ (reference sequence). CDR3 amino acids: CASSPGGGGNQPQHF. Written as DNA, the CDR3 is TGTGCCAGCAGCCCCGGGGGGGGCGGGAATCAGCCCCAGCATTTT.

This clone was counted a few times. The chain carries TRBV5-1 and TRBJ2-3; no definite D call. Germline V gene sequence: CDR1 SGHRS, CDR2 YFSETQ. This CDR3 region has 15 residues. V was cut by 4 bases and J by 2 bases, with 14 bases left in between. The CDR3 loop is CASSLKGSYTDTQYF. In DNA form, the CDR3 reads TGCGCCAGCAGCCTGAAGGGATCCTACACAGATACGCAGTATTTT.

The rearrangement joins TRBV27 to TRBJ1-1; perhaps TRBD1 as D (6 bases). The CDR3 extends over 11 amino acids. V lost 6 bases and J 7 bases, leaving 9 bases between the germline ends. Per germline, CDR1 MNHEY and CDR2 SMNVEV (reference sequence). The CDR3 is CASRNRVEAFF. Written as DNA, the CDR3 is TGTGCCAGCAGAAACAGGGTTGAAGCTTTCTTT.

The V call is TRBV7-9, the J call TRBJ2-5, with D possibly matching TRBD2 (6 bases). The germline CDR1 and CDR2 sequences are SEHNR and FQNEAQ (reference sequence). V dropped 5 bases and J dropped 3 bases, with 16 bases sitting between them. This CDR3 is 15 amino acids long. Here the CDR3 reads CASSPGLPAKETQYF. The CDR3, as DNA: TGTGCCAGCAGCCCCGGACTACCCGCGAAAGAGACCCAGTACTTC.

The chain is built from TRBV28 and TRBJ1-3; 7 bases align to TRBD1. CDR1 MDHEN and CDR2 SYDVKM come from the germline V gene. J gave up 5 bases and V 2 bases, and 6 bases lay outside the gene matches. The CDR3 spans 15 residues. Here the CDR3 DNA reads TGTGCCAGCAGTTTACCGGGACAGCAAAGAAACACCATATATTTT. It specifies CASSLPGQQRNTIYF. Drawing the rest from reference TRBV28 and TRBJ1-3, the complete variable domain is DVKVTQSSRYLVKRTGEKVFLECVQDMDHENMFWYRQDPGLGLRLIYFSYDVKMKEKGDIPEGYSVSREKKERFSLILESASTNQTSMYLCASSLPGQQRNTIYFGEGSWLTVV.

CDR3 nucleotides: TGTGCCAGCTCACCAGAAACGGGGGGCACCGGGGAGCTGTTTTTT. Its protein is CASSPETGGTGELFF. The chain uses TRBV18 and TRBJ2-2, with 7 nucleotides matching TRBD2. With V trimmed by 2 bases and J by 4 bases, 4 bases remained unmatched. This CDR3 is built from 15 residues. Germline assignment: CDR1 KGHSH and CDR2 LQKENI.

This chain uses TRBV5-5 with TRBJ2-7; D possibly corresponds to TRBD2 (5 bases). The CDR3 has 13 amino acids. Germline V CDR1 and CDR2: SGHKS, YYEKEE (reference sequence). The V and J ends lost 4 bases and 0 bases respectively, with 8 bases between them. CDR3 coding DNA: TGTGCCAGCAGCCAGGCGGGCTCCTACGAGCAGTACTTC. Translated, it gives CASSQAGSYEQYF.